This TCR beta chain was sequenced for a study of blood T cell repertoires in COVID-19. Study-level background: From T cells, B-cell-depleted T cells, or PBMCs came the material, which was cDNA or gDNA.

In germline, CDR1 is MNHNS, CDR2 SASEGT. The CDR3 runs 16 residues. Trimming removed 4 bases at V and 0 bases at J, with 12 bases between. TCRdb keeps only in-frame clones here, not all; method: immunoSEQ multiplex PCR. The sample carries roughly 140,000 clones, around 84% recorded once. This clone was picked up a small number of times. This clonotype was sampled from a man between 60 and 70 years old with active or convalescent COVID-19. The chain carries TRBV6-1 and TRBJ2-2; no reliable D call. The sequencing input was peripheral blood. CDR3 sequence: CASSGRAAANTGELFF. The CDR3 region has the DNA TGTGCCAGCAGTGGGCGTGCGGCTGCGAACACCGGGGAGCTGTTTTTT.